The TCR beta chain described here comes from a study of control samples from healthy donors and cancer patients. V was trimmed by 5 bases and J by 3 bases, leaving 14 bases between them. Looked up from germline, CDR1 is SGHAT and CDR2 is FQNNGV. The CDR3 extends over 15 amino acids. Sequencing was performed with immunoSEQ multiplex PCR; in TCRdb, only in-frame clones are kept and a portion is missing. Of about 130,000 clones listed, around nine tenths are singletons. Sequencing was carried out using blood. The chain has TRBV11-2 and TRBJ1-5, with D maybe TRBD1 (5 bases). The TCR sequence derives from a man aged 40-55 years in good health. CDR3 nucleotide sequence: TGTGCCAGCAGCCTAGGGACGGCAAACAATCAGCCCCAGCATTTT. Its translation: CASSLGTANNQPQHF.